The 5 T cell receptor beta chains reported below all come from one sample, sequenced in a study of T cell responses to AZD1222 COVID-19 vaccine (dated by TCRdb to about 2021). The library was generated by the immunoSEQ multiplex PCR assay. Imported from immuneACCESS, the table was reduced by TCRdb to in-frame sequences with V and J called. These copies leave out some clones; in studies compared against another copy, an unresolved V gene accounts for under half, and the cause of the remainder is not known. Recorded for this sample are 100,000 to 130,000 clones; just over 90% of them occurred a single time. The top ten clonotypes cover roughly 6.2% of the sample. The time point label, read with the paper, signifies: about 28 days (+/-7) after the second vaccine dose. Sequenced material: peripheral blood, taken 28 days after the second AZD1222 dose. All receptors come from an adult who received the AZD1222 COVID-19 vaccine.

This clone was seen a handful of times. CDR3 nucleotide sequence: TGTGCCAGCAGACGAAGTGGGGAGTCATACACTGAAGCTTTCTTT. It codes for CASRRSGESYTEAFF. This chain links TRBV6-4 with TRBJ1-1; no definite D call. Trimming took off 6 bases at V and 3 bases at J, with 17 bases between the two ends. CDR3 length: 15 amino acids. Germline V CDR1 and CDR2: MRHNA, SNTAGT.

The table lists this clone with a count of one. The chain has TRBV7-8 and TRBJ2-1; D is unclear. V was shortened by 1 base and J by 0 bases, with 7 bases between the two germline ends. CDR3 length: 15 amino acids. Germline assignment: CDR1 SGHVS and CDR2 FQNEAQ. The CDR3 bases are TGTGCCAGCAGCTTAGTCCCATTCTCCTACAATGAGCAGTTCTTC. As protein: CASSLVPFSYNEQFF. The variable domain in full, with the rest retrieved from reference TRBV7-8 and TRBJ2-1, is GAGVSQSPRYKVAKRGQDVALRCDPISGHVSLFWYQQALGQGPEFLTYFQNEAQLDKSGLPSDRFFAERPEGSVSTLKIQRTQQEDSAVYLCASSLVPFSYNEQFFGPGTRLTVL.

V is TRBV3-1 (or the pseudogene TRBV3-2) and J is TRBJ1-1; a possible D gene is TRBD1 (6 bases). Trimming removed 1 base at V and 3 bases at J, with 9 bases between. The germline V gene encodes CDR1 LGHDT and CDR2 YNNKEL (reference sequence). The CDR3 contains 14 residues. Here the CDR3 DNA reads TGTGCCAGCAGCCAAGCATACAGGGACACTGAAGCTTTCTTT. It encodes CASSQAYRDTEAFF.

This clone was observed once. The chain joins TRBV5-6 to TRBJ2-7; 8 bases are shared with TRBD1. CDR3 length: 14 residues. CDR1 SGHDT and CDR2 YYEEEE come from the germline V gene. After removal of 4 bases from V and 3 bases from J, the junction contained 6 bases not matched to a gene. CDR3 sequence: CASSEDRDLYEQYF. The CDR3 nucleotides read TGTGCCAGCAGCGAGGACAGGGACCTCTACGAGCAGTACTTC.

This clone was seen just once. The chain employs TRBV6-5 and TRBJ1-1; the match to TRBD1 covers 8 bases. Trimming at V came to 7 bases and at J to 4 bases, leaving 11 bases not matched to a gene. There are 15 residues in the CDR3. Germline CDR1 is MNHEY and CDR2 is SVGAGI. CDR3 region: CASIQRTGKSTEAFF. The CDR3 nucleotides read TGTGCCAGCATCCAAAGGACAGGGAAAAGCACTGAAGCTTTCTTT.